Listed below are T cell receptor beta chains from one sample, sequenced in a study of cytomegalovirus exposure and HLA in healthy donors. Only in-frame clones appear in the TCRdb table, and some are missing; sequencing was by immunoSEQ multiplex PCR. The sample carries 150,000 to 200,000 clones, about 82% recorded once. The sample was PBMCs. These TCRs come from a man under 40 in good health and CMV-seropositive. CDR3s include the opening cysteine and the closing phenylalanine or tryptophan. The order of the fields is D gene, clone size, J gene, V gene, CDR3 protein, CDR3 DNA. The D gene is left open where the match is weak. For some rows the clone size is stated as once, few or many, or as a class when expanded; others skip it.

d_gene: .
abundance: .
j_gene: TRBJ2-3
v_gene: TRBV7-3
CDR3aa: CASSLAMSGSTDTQYF
CDR3nt: TGTGCCAGCAGCTTAGCGATGAGCGGAAGCACAGATACGCAGTATTTT

d_gene: TRBD1
abundance: .
j_gene: TRBJ2-7
v_gene: TRBV25-1
CDR3aa: CASSPGQAYEQYF
CDR3nt: TGTGCCAGCAGTCCTGGACAGGCCTACGAGCAGTACTTC

d_gene: .
abundance: .
j_gene: TRBJ1-1
v_gene: TRBV9
CDR3aa: CASSPGGGSPEAFF
CDR3nt: TGTGCCAGCAGCCCCGGAGGAGGGAGTCCCGAAGCTTTCTTT

d_gene: .
abundance: .
j_gene: TRBJ1-2
v_gene: TRBV7-8
CDR3aa: CASTPRGGQTGYTF
CDR3nt: TGTGCCAGCACCCCGAGGGGGGGGCAGACTGGCTACACCTTC

d_gene: .
abundance: .
j_gene: TRBJ1-2
v_gene: TRBV4-1
CDR3aa: CASSQAEGDGYTF
CDR3nt: TGCGCCAGCAGCCAAGCCGAGGGCGACGGCTACACCTTC

d_gene: TRBD2
abundance: .
j_gene: TRBJ2-3
v_gene: TRBV15
CDR3aa: CATSRDRFGGGASTDTQYF
CDR3nt: TGTGCCACCAGCAGAGATCGGTTTGGCGGGGGGGCAAGCACAGATACGCAGTATTTT

d_gene: TRBD2
abundance: .
j_gene: TRBJ2-7
v_gene: TRBV7-2
CDR3aa: CASVTFASGSYEQYF
CDR3nt: TGTGCCAGCGTCACATTCGCTAGCGGGTCCTACGAGCAGTACTTC

d_gene: TRBD2
abundance: .
j_gene: TRBJ2-3
v_gene: TRBV9
CDR3aa: CASSVVAFGTSGGTDTQYF
CDR3nt: TGTGCCAGCAGCGTAGTGGCGTTTGGGACTAGCGGGGGCACAGATACGCAGTATTTT

d_gene: .
abundance: .
j_gene: TRBJ1-5
v_gene: TRBV5-1
CDR3aa: CASSLGGGSLGPSNQPQHF
CDR3nt: TGCGCCAGCAGCTTGGGGGGCGGGAGCCTGGGACCAAGCAATCAGCCCCAGCATTTT

d_gene: .
abundance: .
j_gene: TRBJ1-6
v_gene: TRBV10-1
CDR3aa: CASSEDRTDSPLHF
CDR3nt: TGCGCCAGCAGTGAGGACAGGACCGATTCACCCCTCCACTTT

d_gene: TRBD1
abundance: few
j_gene: TRBJ2-7
v_gene: TRBV5-1
CDR3aa: CASRPGTGYIEQYF
CDR3nt: TGCGCCAGCAGGCCCGGGACAGGGTACATCGAGCAGTACTTC

d_gene: TRBD2
abundance: .
j_gene: TRBJ2-4
v_gene: TRBV5-6
CDR3aa: CASRLGTSGGWGIQYF
CDR3nt: TGTGCCAGCAGGCTCGGGACTAGCGGGGGCTGGGGCATTCAGTACTTC

d_gene: .
abundance: .
j_gene: TRBJ1-3
v_gene: TRBV2
CDR3aa: CASNRGGNTIYF
CDR3nt: TGTGCCAGCAATAGGGGGGGAAACACCATATATTTT

d_gene: .
abundance: few
j_gene: TRBJ2-7
v_gene: TRBV7-2
CDR3aa: CASSLEGLAVSYEQYF
CDR3nt: TGTGCCAGCAGCTTAGAGGGGTTAGCGGTCTCCTACGAGCAGTACTTC

d_gene: .
abundance: .
j_gene: TRBJ1-4
v_gene: TRBV18
CDR3aa: CASSPRTSIGWKDEKLFF
CDR3nt: TGTGCCAGCTCACCACGGACATCAATCGGGTGGAAGGATGAAAAACTGTTTTTT

d_gene: TRBD2
abundance: .
j_gene: TRBJ2-3
v_gene: TRBV9
CDR3aa: CASSSRLAGTFTDTQYF
CDR3nt: TGTGCCAGCAGCTCACGACTAGCGGGGACCTTCACAGATACGCAGTATTTT

d_gene: TRBD1
abundance: .
j_gene: TRBJ2-7
v_gene: TRBV30
CDR3aa: CAWALGTGFYEQYF
CDR3nt: TGTGCCTGGGCCCTGGGGACAGGGTTTTACGAGCAGTACTTC

d_gene: .
abundance: .
j_gene: TRBJ1-6
v_gene: TRBV6-1
CDR3aa: CASREGRRSPLHF
CDR3nt: TGTGCCAGCAGGGAGGGGAGGCGGTCACCCCTCCACTTT

d_gene: .
abundance: many
j_gene: TRBJ2-6
v_gene: TRBV6-4
CDR3aa: CASSDGHSGANVLTF
CDR3nt: TGTGCCAGCAGTGATGGACACTCTGGGGCCAACGTCCTGACTTTC

d_gene: TRBD2
abundance: few
j_gene: TRBJ2-1
v_gene: TRBV6-4
CDR3aa: CASSETSGGADEQFF
CDR3nt: TGTGCCAGCAGTGAAACTAGCGGGGGGGCGGATGAGCAGTTCTTC

d_gene: TRBD1
abundance: .
j_gene: TRBJ2-5
v_gene: TRBV7-8
CDR3aa: CASSPTGTGGSETQYF
CDR3nt: TGTGCCAGCAGCCCCACCGGGACAGGGGGTTCCGAGACCCAGTACTTC

d_gene: TRBD1
abundance: .
j_gene: TRBJ2-7
v_gene: TRBV11-2
CDR3aa: CASSQETGGSYEQYF
CDR3nt: TGTGCCAGCAGCCAAGAGACAGGGGGGTCCTACGAGCAGTACTTC

d_gene: .
abundance: .
j_gene: TRBJ2-1
v_gene: TRBV10-1
CDR3aa: CASSEGSLNNEQFF
CDR3nt: TGCGCCAGCAGTGAGGGCTCCCTGAACAATGAGCAGTTCTTC

d_gene: .
abundance: .
j_gene: TRBJ1-1
v_gene: TRBV4-1
CDR3aa: CASSRLPQGRGEAFF
CDR3nt: TGCGCCAGCAGCCGCTTACCCCAGGGCAGGGGTGAAGCTTTCTTT

d_gene: .
abundance: .
j_gene: TRBJ2-3
v_gene: TRBV2
CDR3aa: CASSSGEDTQYF
CDR3nt: TGTGCCAGCAGTTCAGGGGAGGATACGCAGTATTTT

d_gene: TRBD1
abundance: .
j_gene: TRBJ1-5
v_gene: TRBV9
CDR3aa: CASSLGQGTQPQHF
CDR3nt: TGTGCCAGCAGCCTTGGACAGGGAACTCAGCCCCAGCATTTT

d_gene: .
abundance: .
j_gene: TRBJ2-3
v_gene: TRBV4-2
CDR3aa: CASRGGNTDTQYF
CDR3nt: TGTGCCAGCAGAGGAGGAAACACAGATACGCAGTATTTT

d_gene: .
abundance: .
j_gene: TRBJ1-1
v_gene: TRBV4-2
CDR3aa: CASSRGDTEAFF
CDR3nt: TGTGCCAGCAGCAGGGGTGACACTGAAGCTTTCTTT

d_gene: .
abundance: .
j_gene: TRBJ1-1
v_gene: TRBV7-2
CDR3aa: CASSLTRGQNTEAFF
CDR3nt: TGTGCCAGCAGCTTAACCCGGGGACAGAACACTGAAGCTTTCTTT

d_gene: .
abundance: few
j_gene: TRBJ1-6
v_gene: TRBV5-1
CDR3aa: CASRDSDSPLHF
CDR3nt: TGCGCCAGCAGGGACAGCGATTCACCCCTCCACTTT

d_gene: TRBD2
abundance: .
j_gene: TRBJ2-3
v_gene: TRBV2
CDR3aa: CASTGGHISTDTQYF
CDR3nt: TGTGCCAGCACGGGGGGGCATATAAGCACAGATACGCAGTATTTT

d_gene: .
abundance: .
j_gene: TRBJ1-2
v_gene: TRBV10-3
CDR3aa: CAISEGGGYDGYTF
CDR3nt: TGTGCCATCAGTGAAGGGGGGGGTTACGATGGCTACACCTTC

d_gene: .
abundance: .
j_gene: TRBJ1-3
v_gene: TRBV19
CDR3aa: CASSIKGTGNTIYF
CDR3nt: TGTGCCAGTAGTATAAAGGGGACTGGAAACACCATATATTTT

d_gene: .
abundance: few
j_gene: TRBJ2-2
v_gene: TRBV6-5
CDR3aa: CASSLRGGNTGELFF
CDR3nt: TGTGCCAGCAGTTTGAGGGGGGGGAACACCGGGGAGCTGTTTTTT

d_gene: .
abundance: .
j_gene: TRBJ1-4
v_gene: TRBV6-7
CDR3aa: CASSYRRPGKNEKLFF
CDR3nt: TGTGCCAGCAGTTACCGCCGGCCGGGGAAGAACGAAAAACTGTTTTTT

d_gene: TRBD1
abundance: .
j_gene: TRBJ1-2
v_gene: TRBV11-2
CDR3aa: CASSWLPGQEVANYGYTF
CDR3nt: TGTGCCAGCAGCTGGCTCCCGGGACAGGAGGTAGCTAACTATGGCTACACCTTC

d_gene: .
abundance: .
j_gene: TRBJ1-4
v_gene: TRBV20-1
CDR3aa: CSASLDEKLFF
CDR3nt: TGCAGTGCTAGCCTAGATGAAAAACTGTTTTTT

d_gene: TRBD1
abundance: .
j_gene: TRBJ1-4
v_gene: TRBV28
CDR3aa: CASSLYRGDEKLFF
CDR3nt: TGTGCCAGCAGTTTATACAGGGGAGATGAAAAACTGTTTTTT

d_gene: TRBD2
abundance: .
j_gene: TRBJ2-4
v_gene: TRBV6-6
CDR3aa: CASSYSTSGGARIQYF
CDR3nt: TGTGCCAGCAGTTACTCGACCAGCGGGGGGGCCCGGATTCAGTACTTC

d_gene: .
abundance: .
j_gene: TRBJ1-5
v_gene: TRBV7-6
CDR3aa: CASSLSTKGFNQPQHF
CDR3nt: TGTGCCAGCAGCCTTTCGACAAAGGGGTTCAATCAGCCCCAGCATTTT

d_gene: .
abundance: .
j_gene: TRBJ2-1
v_gene: TRBV30
CDR3aa: CAWSETRWGEQFF
CDR3nt: TGTGCCTGGAGTGAGACTAGATGGGGTGAGCAGTTCTTC

d_gene: TRBD2
abundance: .
j_gene: TRBJ2-3
v_gene: TRBV7-2
CDR3aa: CASSLTGGPRTGGTDTQYF
CDR3nt: TGTGCCAGCAGCCTTACGGGGGGGCCTAGGACGGGAGGGACAGATACGCAGTATTTT

d_gene: .
abundance: .
j_gene: TRBJ2-7
v_gene: TRBV18
CDR3aa: CASSPPLGTYEQYF
CDR3nt: TGTGCCAGCTCACCACCCCTAGGAACCTACGAGCAGTACTTC

d_gene: .
abundance: .
j_gene: TRBJ2-3
v_gene: TRBV30
CDR3aa: CAWSRGGGADTQYF
CDR3nt: TGTGCCTGGAGTAGGGGGGGCGGGGCAGATACGCAGTATTTT

d_gene: .
abundance: .
j_gene: TRBJ2-7
v_gene: TRBV7-2
CDR3aa: CASSLGTSSTQYF
CDR3nt: TGTGCCAGCAGCTTAGGTACGAGCTCCACGCAGTACTTC

d_gene: TRBD2
abundance: .
j_gene: TRBJ2-3
v_gene: TRBV14
CDR3aa: CASSQVTSGGRGGTQYF
CDR3nt: TGTGCCAGCAGCCAAGTGACTAGCGGGGGAAGAGGGGGTACGCAGTATTTT

d_gene: .
abundance: few
j_gene: TRBJ1-1
v_gene: TRBV5-6
CDR3aa: CASSPTRGDEAFF
CDR3nt: TGTGCCAGCAGCCCCACTCGGGGGGATGAAGCTTTCTTT

d_gene: TRBD2
abundance: once
j_gene: TRBJ2-1
v_gene: TRBV18
CDR3aa: CASRGLANEQFF
CDR3nt: TGTGCCAGCCGGGGACTAGCGAATGAGCAGTTCTTC

d_gene: TRBD1
abundance: .
j_gene: TRBJ1-2
v_gene: TRBV29-1
CDR3aa: CSVGTTGVLNYGYTF
CDR3nt: TGCAGCGTTGGAACGACAGGGGTCCTTAACTATGGCTACACCTTC

d_gene: TRBD1
abundance: .
j_gene: TRBJ1-2
v_gene: TRBV10-3
CDR3aa: CATTPGTGYYGYTF
CDR3nt: TGTGCCACCACTCCCGGGACAGGGTACTATGGCTACACCTTC

d_gene: TRBD1
abundance: .
j_gene: TRBJ1-2
v_gene: TRBV27
CDR3aa: CASSIRTGSYGYTF
CDR3nt: TGTGCCAGCAGTATTAGGACAGGGAGTTATGGCTACACCTTC

d_gene: TRBD1
abundance: .
j_gene: TRBJ1-1
v_gene: TRBV7-6
CDR3aa: CASSSSGTGLRNTEAFF
CDR3nt: TGTGCCAGCAGCTCAAGCGGGACAGGTCTTCGGAACACTGAAGCTTTCTTT

d_gene: .
abundance: few
j_gene: TRBJ2-5
v_gene: TRBV29-1
CDR3aa: CSVGGVVTAQETQYF
CDR3nt: TGCAGCGTTGGGGGAGTAGTAACTGCCCAAGAGACCCAGTACTTC

d_gene: TRBD2
abundance: few
j_gene: TRBJ2-1
v_gene: TRBV7-2
CDR3aa: CASSLRLATNEQFF
CDR3nt: TGTGCCAGCAGCTTGAGACTAGCGACGAATGAGCAGTTCTTC